This T cell receptor (beta chain) was sequenced for a study of regulatory T cells in long-lasting Graves disease. The study, taken as a whole, reports: Whereas new patients shared 970 or so public clonotypes, persistent patients shared more, at about 3,000. Persistent Graves' disease cases displayed lower TCR diversity than newly diagnosed ones.

Turning to this clonotype: Its specificity is not known.

The time point is: newly diagnosed GD, antithyroid drugs for less than 3 months. The TCR library was made from RNA extracted from PBMCs. The TCR beta library used iRepertoire HTBI primers with Arm-PCR amplification of CDR3. TCRdb processed the multiplex PCR reads anew with MiXCR; each CDR3 protein has one entry. This table has under 250,000 distinct CDR3 sequences, roughly a fifth appearing once. In germline, CDR1 is DFQATT, CDR2 SNEGSKA (reference sequence). The CDR3 has 18 residues. The data also belong to a second study, concerning T cells in Graves' hyperthyroidism and ophthalmopathy.

J is TRBJ2-4 and V is TRBV20-1; TRBD2 aligns across 15 bases. The sample here was peripheral blood mononuclear cells (PBMCs), taken at new diagnosis, from a patient treated with antithyroid drugs. The sequence derives from a woman in her thirties with Graves disease. The CDR3 bases are TGCAGCGCACCTCGAGGACTAGCGGGAGGGGTAGCCAAAAACATTCAGTACTTC. This codes for CSAPRGLAGGVAKNIQYF.